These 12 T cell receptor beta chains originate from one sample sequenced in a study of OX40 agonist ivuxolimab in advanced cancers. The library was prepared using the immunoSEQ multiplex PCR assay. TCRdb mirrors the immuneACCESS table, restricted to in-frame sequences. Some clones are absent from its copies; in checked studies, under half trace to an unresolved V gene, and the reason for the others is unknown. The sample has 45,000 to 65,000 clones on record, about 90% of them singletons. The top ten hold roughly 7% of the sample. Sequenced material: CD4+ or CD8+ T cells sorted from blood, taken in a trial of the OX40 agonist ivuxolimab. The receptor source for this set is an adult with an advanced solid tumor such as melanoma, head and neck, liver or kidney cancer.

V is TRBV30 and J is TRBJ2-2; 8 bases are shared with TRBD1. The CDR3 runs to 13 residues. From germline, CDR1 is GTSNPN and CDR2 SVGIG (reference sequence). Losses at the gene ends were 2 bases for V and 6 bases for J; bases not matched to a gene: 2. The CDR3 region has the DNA TGTGCCTGGAGTACAGGGGGGTCCGGGGAGCTGTTTTTT. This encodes CAWSTGGSGELFF.

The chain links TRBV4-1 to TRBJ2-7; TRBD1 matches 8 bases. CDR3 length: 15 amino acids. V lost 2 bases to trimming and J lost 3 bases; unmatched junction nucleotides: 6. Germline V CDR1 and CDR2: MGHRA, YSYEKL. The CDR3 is CASSQPGTGRYEQYF. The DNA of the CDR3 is TGCGCCAGCAGCCAACCGGGGACAGGCCGCTACGAGCAGTACTTC.

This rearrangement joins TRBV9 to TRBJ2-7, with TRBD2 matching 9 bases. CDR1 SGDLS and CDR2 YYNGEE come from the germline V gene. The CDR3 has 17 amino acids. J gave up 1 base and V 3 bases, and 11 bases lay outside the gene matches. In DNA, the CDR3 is TGTGCCAGCAGCGCGGCCCCCATCGCGGGAGGGTCCTACGAGCAGTACTTC. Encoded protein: CASSAAPIAGGSYEQYF.

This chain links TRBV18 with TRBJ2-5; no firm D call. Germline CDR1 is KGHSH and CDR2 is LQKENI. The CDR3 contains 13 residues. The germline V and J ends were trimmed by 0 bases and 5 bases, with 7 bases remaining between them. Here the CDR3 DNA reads TGTGCCAGCTCACCACCGATTGACGAGACCCAGTACTTC. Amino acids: CASSPPIDETQYF.

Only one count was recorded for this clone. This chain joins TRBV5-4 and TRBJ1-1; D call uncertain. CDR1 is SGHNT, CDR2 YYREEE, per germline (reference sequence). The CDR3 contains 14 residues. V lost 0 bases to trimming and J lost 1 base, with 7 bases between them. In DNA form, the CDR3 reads TGTGCCAGCAGCTTGGATCTTGCGAACACTGAAGCTTTCTTT. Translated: CASSLDLANTEAFF.

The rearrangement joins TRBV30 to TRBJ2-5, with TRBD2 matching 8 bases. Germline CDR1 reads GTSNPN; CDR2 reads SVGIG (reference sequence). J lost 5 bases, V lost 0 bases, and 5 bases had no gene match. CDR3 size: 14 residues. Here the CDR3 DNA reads TGTGCCTGGAGTGTCGGGCTAGCGGGCGAGACCCAGTACTTC. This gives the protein CAWSVGLAGETQYF.

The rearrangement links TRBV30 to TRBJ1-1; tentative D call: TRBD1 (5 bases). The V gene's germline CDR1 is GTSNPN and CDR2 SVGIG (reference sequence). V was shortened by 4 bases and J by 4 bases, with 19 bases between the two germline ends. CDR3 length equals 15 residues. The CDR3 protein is CAWNWDPGNPTEAFF. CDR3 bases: TGTGCCTGGAACTGGGATCCAGGGAACCCCACTGAAGCTTTCTTT.

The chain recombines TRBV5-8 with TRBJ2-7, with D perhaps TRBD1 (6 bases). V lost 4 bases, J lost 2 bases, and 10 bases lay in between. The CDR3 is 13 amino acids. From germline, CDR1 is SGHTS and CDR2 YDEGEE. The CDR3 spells CASSPTGAYEQYF. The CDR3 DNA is TGTGCCAGCAGCCCGACAGGTGCCTACGAGCAGTACTTC.

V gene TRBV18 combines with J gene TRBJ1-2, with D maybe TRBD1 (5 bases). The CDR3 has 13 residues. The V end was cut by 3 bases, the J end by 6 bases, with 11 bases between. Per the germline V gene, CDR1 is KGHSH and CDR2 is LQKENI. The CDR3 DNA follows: TGTGCCAGCTCACCTCTCCCGGGGGATGGCTACACCTTC. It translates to CASSPLPGDGYTF.

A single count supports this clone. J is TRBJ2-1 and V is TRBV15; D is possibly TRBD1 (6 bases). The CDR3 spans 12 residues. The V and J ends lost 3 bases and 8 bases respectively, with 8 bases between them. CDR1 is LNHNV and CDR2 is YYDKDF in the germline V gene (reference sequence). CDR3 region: CATSRGTYEQFF. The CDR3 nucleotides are TGTGCCACCAGCAGGGGGACATATGAGCAGTTCTTC.

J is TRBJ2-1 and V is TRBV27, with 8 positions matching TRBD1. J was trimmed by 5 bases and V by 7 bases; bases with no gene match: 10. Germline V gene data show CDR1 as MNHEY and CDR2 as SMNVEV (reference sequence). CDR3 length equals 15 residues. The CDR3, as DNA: TGTGCCAGCACCGATATCGGGACAGGAAACAATGAGCAGTTCTTC. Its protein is CASTDIGTGNNEQFF.

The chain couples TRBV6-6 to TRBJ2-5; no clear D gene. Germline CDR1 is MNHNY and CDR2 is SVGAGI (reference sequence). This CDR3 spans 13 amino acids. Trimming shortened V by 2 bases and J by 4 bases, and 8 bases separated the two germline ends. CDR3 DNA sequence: TGTGCCAGCAGTTACGGCAATATAGAGACCCAGTACTTC. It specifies CASSYGNIETQYF.